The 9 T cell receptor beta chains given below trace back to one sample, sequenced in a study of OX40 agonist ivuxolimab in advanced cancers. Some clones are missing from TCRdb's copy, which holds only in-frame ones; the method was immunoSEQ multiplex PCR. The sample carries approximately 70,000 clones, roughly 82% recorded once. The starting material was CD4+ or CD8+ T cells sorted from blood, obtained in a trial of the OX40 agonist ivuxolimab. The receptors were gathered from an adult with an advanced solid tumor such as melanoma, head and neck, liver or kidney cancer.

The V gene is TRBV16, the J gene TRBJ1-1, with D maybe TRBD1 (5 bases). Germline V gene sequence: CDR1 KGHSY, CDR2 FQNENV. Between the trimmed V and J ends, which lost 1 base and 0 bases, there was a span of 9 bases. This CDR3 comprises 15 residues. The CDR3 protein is CASSQLGAVNTEAFF. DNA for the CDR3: TGTGCCAGCAGCCAATTAGGGGCGGTGAACACTGAAGCTTTCTTT.

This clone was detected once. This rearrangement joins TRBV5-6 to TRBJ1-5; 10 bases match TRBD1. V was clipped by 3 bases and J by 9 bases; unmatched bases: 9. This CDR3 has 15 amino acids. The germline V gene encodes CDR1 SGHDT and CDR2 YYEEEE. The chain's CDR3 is CASSSRDRGLRPQHF. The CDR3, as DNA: TGTGCCAGCAGCTCCCGGGACAGGGGCCTCCGGCCCCAGCATTTT.

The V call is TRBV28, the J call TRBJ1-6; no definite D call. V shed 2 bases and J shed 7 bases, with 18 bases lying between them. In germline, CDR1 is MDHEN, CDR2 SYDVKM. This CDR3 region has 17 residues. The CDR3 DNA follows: TGTGCCAGCAGTTTAGAGTTGGGGTCCTTTGCGAATTCACCCCTCCACTTT. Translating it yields CASSLELGSFANSPLHF.

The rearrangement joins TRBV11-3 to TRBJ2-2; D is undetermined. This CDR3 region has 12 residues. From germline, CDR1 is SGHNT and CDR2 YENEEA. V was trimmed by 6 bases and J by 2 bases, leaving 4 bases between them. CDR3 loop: CASSHNTGELFF. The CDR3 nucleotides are TGTGCCAGCAGTCACAACACCGGGGAGCTGTTTTTT.

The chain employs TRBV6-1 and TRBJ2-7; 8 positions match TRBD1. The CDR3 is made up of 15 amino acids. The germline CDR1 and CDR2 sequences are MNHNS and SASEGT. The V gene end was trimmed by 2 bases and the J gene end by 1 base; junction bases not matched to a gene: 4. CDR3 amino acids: CASSEKTGESYEQYV. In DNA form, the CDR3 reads TGTGCCAGCAGTGAAAAGACAGGGGAGTCCTACGAGCAGTACGTC.

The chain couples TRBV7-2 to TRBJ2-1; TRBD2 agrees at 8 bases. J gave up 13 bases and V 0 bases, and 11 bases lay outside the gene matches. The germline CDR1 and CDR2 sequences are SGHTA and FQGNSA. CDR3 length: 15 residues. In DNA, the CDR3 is TGTGCCAGCAGCTTAGCAGGGGCCAGCGGGAGAGGACAGTTCTTC. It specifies CASSLAGASGRGQFF.

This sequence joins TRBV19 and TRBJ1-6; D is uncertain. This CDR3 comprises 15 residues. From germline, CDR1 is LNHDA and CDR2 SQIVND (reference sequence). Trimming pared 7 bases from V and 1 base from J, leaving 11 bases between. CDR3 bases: TGTGCCAGTACCCCCACCGCGTCCTATAATTCACCCCTCCACTTT. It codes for CASTPTASYNSPLHF.

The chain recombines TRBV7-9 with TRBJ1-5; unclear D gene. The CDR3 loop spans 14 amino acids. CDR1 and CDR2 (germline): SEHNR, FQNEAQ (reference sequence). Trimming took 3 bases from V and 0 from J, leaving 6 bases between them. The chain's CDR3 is CASSFSSSNQPQHF. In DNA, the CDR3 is TGTGCCAGCAGCTTCAGTAGTAGCAATCAGCCCCAGCATTTT.

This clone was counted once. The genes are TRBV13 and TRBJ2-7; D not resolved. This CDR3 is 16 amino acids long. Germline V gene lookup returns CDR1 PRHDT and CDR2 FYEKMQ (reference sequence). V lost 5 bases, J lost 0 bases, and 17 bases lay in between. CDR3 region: CASSLYDRKPSYEQYF. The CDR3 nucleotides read TGTGCCAGCAGCCTTTACGACCGTAAACCCTCCTACGAGCAGTACTTC.